Sequencing of this T cell receptor (beta chain) was carried out in a study of blood T cell repertoires in COVID-19. Study in general: Both acute and convalescent COVID-19 samples were obtained from the United States, Italy and Spain.

Germline values: CDR1 SGHKS, CDR2 YYEKEE (reference sequence). V lost 2 bases, J lost 4 bases, and 3 bases stayed unmatched. The CDR3 length is 14 residues. Per the study methods: Reference gene primer amplification gave estimated nucleated cell counts. Clones were sequenced by immunoSEQ multiplex PCR, and TCRdb holds only the in-frame ones, with some missing. That table supplies the V and J calls and clone size; D and trimming were determined from the DNA. The sample records 200,000 to 300,000 clones, about 80% being singletons. This TCR was recovered from a woman aged 80 or older with acute or convalescent COVID-19. Sequenced: peripheral blood. The chain joins TRBV5-5 to TRBJ2-3, with TRBD2 matching over 8 bases. In DNA, the CDR3 is TGTGCCAGCAGCTTAGGACTAGCCCCAGATACGCAGTATTTT. Its protein is CASSLGLAPDTQYF.